The 3 T cell receptor beta chains below all came from one sample that was sequenced in a study of OX40 agonist ivuxolimab in advanced cancers. The protocol was immunoSEQ multiplex PCR, while the TCRdb copy is restricted to in-frame clones and leaves out a portion. The sample lists some 43,000 clones, around 88% occurring once. Specimen: CD4+ or CD8+ T cells sorted from blood, collected in a trial of the OX40 agonist ivuxolimab. These receptors were collected from an adult with an advanced solid tumor such as melanoma, head and neck, liver or kidney cancer.

This chain links TRBV5-4 with TRBJ2-1, with D perhaps TRBD2 (5 bases). Germline assignment: CDR1 SGHNT and CDR2 YYREEE (reference sequence). Trimming shortened V by 0 bases and J by 10 bases, and 14 bases separated the two germline ends. CDR3 length: 14 amino acids. CDR3 in DNA: TGTGCCAGCAGCTTGGAGAACAGAGGAGGCGAGCAGTTCTTC. This translates into CASSLENRGGEQFF.

This clone qualifies as medium-sized. The chain links TRBV10-1 to TRBJ2-6; D not certain. The V and J ends lost 4 bases and 0 bases respectively, with 7 bases between them. Germline V gene sequence: CDR1 WNHNN, CDR2 SYGVQD (reference sequence). The CDR3 length is 15 residues. CDR3 in DNA: TGCGCCAGCAGTGCCGTCGGCTCTGGGGCCAACGTCCTGACTTTC. Protein: CASSAVGSGANVLTF.

This chain connects TRBV2 to TRBJ2-1; D remains unclear. There are 14 residues in the CDR3. Germline CDR1 is SNHLY and CDR2 is FYNNEI. Trimming took 3 bases from V and 3 from J, leaving 9 bases between them. The DNA for the CDR3 is TGTGCCAGCAGTGAGGCTTCGGGCTACAATGAGCAGTTCTTC. Protein product: CASSEASGYNEQFF.